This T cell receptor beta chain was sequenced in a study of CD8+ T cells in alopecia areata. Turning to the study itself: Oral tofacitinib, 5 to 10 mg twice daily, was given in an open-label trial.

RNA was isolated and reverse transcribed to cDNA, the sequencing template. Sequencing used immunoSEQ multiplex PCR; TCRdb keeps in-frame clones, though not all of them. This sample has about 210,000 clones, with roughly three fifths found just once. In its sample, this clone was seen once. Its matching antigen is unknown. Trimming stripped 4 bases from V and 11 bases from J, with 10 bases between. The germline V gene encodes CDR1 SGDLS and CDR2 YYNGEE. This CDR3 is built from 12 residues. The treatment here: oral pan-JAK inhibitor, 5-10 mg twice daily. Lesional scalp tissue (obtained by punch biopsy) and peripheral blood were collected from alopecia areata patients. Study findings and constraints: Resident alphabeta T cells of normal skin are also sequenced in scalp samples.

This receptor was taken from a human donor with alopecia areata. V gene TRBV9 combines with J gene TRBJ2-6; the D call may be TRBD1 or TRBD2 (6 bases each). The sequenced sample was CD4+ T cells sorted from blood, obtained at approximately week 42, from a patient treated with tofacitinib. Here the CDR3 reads CASSSGADVLTF. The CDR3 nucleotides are TGTGCCAGCAGCTCGGGGGCTGACGTCCTGACTTTC.